The 31 T cell receptor beta chains below were found in one sample sequenced in a study of T cell responses to AZD1222 COVID-19 vaccine. Sequencing used immunoSEQ multiplex PCR; TCRdb keeps in-frame clones, though not all of them. This table holds 97,000 or so clones, around 86% found once. The source material was peripheral blood, sampled on day 0 of AZD1222 vaccination. The receptors stem from an adult in good health.

This chain uses TRBV9 with TRBJ1-2, with D perhaps TRBD1 (6 bases). This CDR3 is built from 16 residues. The V gene lost 0 bases and the J gene lost 3 bases, with 15 bases spanning the gap. Germline CDR1 and CDR2: SGDLS and YYNGEE. The CDR3 protein is CASSVAGGGRHYGYTF. The CDR3 DNA sequence: TGTGCCAGCAGCGTAGCTGGGGGGGGGCGCCACTATGGCTACACCTTC.

The chain recombines TRBV12-5 with TRBJ2-1; 10 bases line up with TRBD2. The trim removed 4 bases at V and 0 bases at J, leaving 21 bases unmatched. Germline V gene sequence: CDR1 LGHNT, CDR2 FRNRAP. The CDR3 is 22 residues long. Written as DNA, the CDR3 is TGTGCTAGTGGTTGGGCAGGGGGAAATAGGACTAGCGGAAAGAGCTCCTACAATGAGCAGTTCTTC. It codes for CASGWAGGNRTSGKSSYNEQFF.

The V gene is TRBV7-2, the J gene TRBJ2-1; D gene uncertain. The V gene lost 1 base and the J gene lost 4 bases, with 11 bases spanning the gap. The CDR3 contains 15 residues. Germline CDR1 and CDR2: SGHTA and FQGNSA. The CDR3 is CASSLDSTSYNEQFF. The CDR3 coding sequence is TGTGCCAGCAGCTTAGATAGTACGTCGTACAATGAGCAGTTCTTC.

Here the CDR3 reads CSVLGQGAWKGYTF. As DNA, the CDR3 is TGCAGCGTTTTAGGACAGGGGGCGTGGAAGGGCTACACCTTC. The rearrangement uses TRBV29-1 and TRBJ1-2, with 11 bases identical to TRBD1. Looked up from germline, CDR1 is SQVTM and CDR2 is ANQGSEA. The CDR3 is 14 residues long. V lost 5 bases, J lost 8 bases, and 10 bases stayed unmatched.

This chain connects TRBV10-3 to TRBJ2-1; the match to TRBD1 covers 9 bases. V dropped 5 bases and J dropped 9; count of bases not matched to a gene: 20. CDR3 length: 18 residues. Per the germline V gene, CDR1 is ENHRY and CDR2 is SYGVKD. The CDR3 DNA is TGTGCCATCAGTTACACTACTTCCGGGACAGGGAAAGGGGGTGAGCAGTTCTTC. Translated, it gives CAISYTTSGTGKGGEQFF.

The CDR3 spells CASREGRFYEQYF. The CDR3 DNA sequence: TGTGCCAGCCGGGAGGGTCGGTTCTACGAGCAGTACTTC. The J gene is TRBJ2-7, the V gene TRBV2; 8 nucleotides agree with TRBD2. The CDR3 contains 13 residues. Germline CDR1 reads SNHLY; CDR2 reads FYNNEI. Trimming took 8 bases from V and 3 from J; bases not matched to a gene: 6. Using reference TRBV2 and TRBJ2-7 for the parts outside the CDR3, the full variable domain is EPEVTQTPSHQVTQMGQEVILRCVPISNHLYFYWYRQILGQKVEFLVSFYNNEISEKSEIFDDQFSVERPDGSNFTLKIRSTKLEDSAMYFCASREGRFYEQYFGPGTRLTVT.

The chain uses TRBV6-5 and TRBJ2-2; 10 bases map to TRBD2. J was trimmed by 3 bases and V by 4 bases; bases with no gene match: 5. Germline V gene lookup returns CDR1 MNHEY and CDR2 SVGAGI. The CDR3 extends over 16 amino acids. The CDR3 loop is CASSSLGLADTGELFF. The DNA of the CDR3 is TGTGCCAGCAGTTCCCTTGGACTAGCGGACACCGGGGAGCTGTTTTTT.

This sequence joins TRBV27 and TRBJ2-7; D is possibly TRBD1 or TRBD2 (5 bases each). This CDR3 comprises 14 residues. The germline V and J ends were trimmed by 5 bases and 3 bases, with 14 bases remaining between them. Germline V gene data show CDR1 as MNHEY and CDR2 as SMNVEV (reference sequence). CDR3 in amino acids: CASSVGPAHYEQYF. The CDR3 DNA reads as TGTGCCAGCAGTGTGGGACCAGCTCACTACGAGCAGTACTTC.

The chain couples TRBV30 to TRBJ2-3; D gene uncertain. The CDR3 has 15 amino acids. Germline-derived CDR1 and CDR2 are GTSNPN and SVGIG (reference sequence). V lost 0 bases and J lost 6, with 16 bases in between. The CDR3 region is CAWSVSMRPLDTQYF. The CDR3 coding sequence is TGTGCCTGGAGTGTGTCTATGAGACCCCTGGATACGCAGTATTTT.

V is TRBV6-5 and J is TRBJ1-5; the D gene is possibly TRBD1 (6 bases). Germline CDR1 and CDR2: MNHEY and SVGAGI. The V and J ends lost 6 bases and 7 bases respectively, with 13 bases between them. The CDR3 is 13 amino acids. This CDR3 is CASSSQGGQPQHF. The CDR3 DNA is TGTGCCAGCAGCTCACAGGGAGGCCAGCCCCAGCATTTT.

This sequence joins TRBV18 and TRBJ2-1; TRBD2 aligns across 9 bases. V lost 3 bases to trimming and J lost 6 bases; unmatched junction nucleotides: 12. Germline V gene data show CDR1 as KGHSH and CDR2 as LQKENI. The CDR3 has 17 residues. CDR3 sequence: CASSPLPAGGFSNEQFF. Written as DNA, the CDR3 is TGTGCCAGCTCACCCCTTCCAGCGGGGGGTTTCAGCAATGAGCAGTTCTTC.

This chain connects TRBV9 to TRBJ1-2, with a tentative D call TRBD1 (6 bases). This CDR3 spans 16 amino acids. V was cut by 3 bases and J by 3 bases, with 18 bases left in between. Germline CDR1 and CDR2: SGDLS and YYNGEE. CDR3 sequence (DNA): TGTGCCAGCAGCGCAGACAGGTCTCAGCCCCACTATGGCTACACCTTC. Residues: CASSADRSQPHYGYTF.

V and J are TRBV11-2 and TRBJ2-3, with TRBD2 identical over 10 bases. The germline V gene encodes CDR1 SGHAT and CDR2 FQNNGV. The CDR3 runs to 14 residues. V lost 2 bases and J lost 6; bases outside the gene matches: 2. The CDR3: CASSLLAGVDTQYF. CDR3 DNA sequence: TGTGCCAGCAGCTTACTAGCGGGAGTGGATACGCAGTATTTT.

J is TRBJ1-1 and V is TRBV29-1; 7 bases are shared with TRBD1. Germline loops: CDR1 SQVTM, CDR2 ANQGSEA. J lost 1 base, V lost 5 bases, and 4 bases had no gene match. This CDR3 has 13 residues. The CDR3 DNA reads as TGCAGCGTTAGGGGGCATGGGAACACTGAAGCTTTCTTT. It specifies CSVRGHGNTEAFF.

This clone was counted a single time. The rearrangement links TRBV12-3 or TRBV12-4 to TRBJ1-4; D gene unclear. V was clipped by 1 base and J by 7 bases, with 1 base between them. The length of the CDR3 is 11 residues. The DNA of the CDR3 is TGTGCCAGCAGTTTAGGTGAAAAACTGTTTTTT. As protein: CASSLGEKLFF.

The V call is TRBV25-1, the J call TRBJ1-1, with 7 bases identical to TRBD1. The V segment lost 6 bases and the J segment 1 base; nucleotides outside the gene matches: 2. CDR3 size: 13 residues. The germline V gene has CDR1 MGHDK and CDR2 SYGVNS. CDR3 loop: CASRGQANTEAFF. The CDR3 DNA sequence: TGTGCCAGCAGAGGACAGGCGAACACTGAAGCTTTCTTT.

The chain uses TRBV6-2 or TRBV6-3 and TRBJ1-1, with D unresolved. Deletions cut 2 bases from V and 6 bases from J, with 13 bases between. CDR3 length: 14 residues. CDR1 and CDR2 from the germline V gene are MNHEY and SVGEGT. The CDR3 DNA reads as TGTGCCAGCAGTTACCCTCCCCGGGGATCTGAAGCTTTCTTT. Protein sequence: CASSYPPRGSEAFF.

This rearrangement joins TRBV5-1 to TRBJ1-6; D ambiguous. Germline assignment: CDR1 SGHRS and CDR2 YFSETQ. The CDR3 is 14 amino acids. Deletions cut 0 bases from V and 5 bases from J, with 6 bases between. The CDR3 coding sequence is TGCGCCAGCAGCTTGGGACCAAATAATTCACCCCTCCACTTT. Translated, it gives CASSLGPNNSPLHF.

Points on this clone: One end of the junction is discordant with germline, which a read error may explain. V usage is TRBV7-7 and J usage is TRBJ1-5, with D hard to call. Germline CDR1 and CDR2: SSHAT and FNYEAQ (reference sequence). This CDR3 region has 13 residues. The CDR3 protein is CASSLARDQPQHF. The CDR3 DNA follows: TGTGCTAGCAGCTTAGCGAGGGATCAGCCCCAGCATTTT.

This clone was picked up one time. The chain combines TRBV5-4 with TRBJ1-1; 7 bases fit TRBD1. CDR1 SGHNT and CDR2 YYREEE come from the germline V gene (reference sequence). The CDR3 consists of 17 residues. V was clipped by 4 bases and J by 3 bases; unmatched bases: 15. CDR3: CASSPRQGSGWDTEAFF. The CDR3 nucleotides are TGTGCCAGCAGCCCAAGACAGGGATCGGGGTGGGACACTGAAGCTTTCTTT.

This chain joins TRBV2 and TRBJ2-3, with 8 bases that match TRBD2. The length of the CDR3 is 15 residues. Germline-derived CDR1 and CDR2 are SNHLY and FYNNEI. The V segment lost 4 bases and the J segment 3 bases; nucleotides outside the gene matches: 6. CDR3 bases: TGTGCCAGCAGTGTTGGCGGGGGGTGGACAGATACGCAGTATTTT. Protein: CASSVGGGWTDTQYF.

V gene TRBV24-1 combines with J gene TRBJ1-3; D call uncertain. Between the trimmed V and J ends, which lost 2 bases and 4 bases, there was a span of 5 bases. The CDR3 has 13 amino acids. The germline CDR1 and CDR2 sequences are KGHDR and SFDVKD. CDR3 residues: CATSDSTGNTIYF. The CDR3 DNA sequence: TGTGCCACCAGTGATTCGACAGGAAACACCATATATTTT.

The chain links TRBV30 to TRBJ1-4; weak D call: TRBD1 (6 bases). V lost 2 bases to trimming and J lost 5 bases, with 9 bases between them. Germline values: CDR1 GTSNPN, CDR2 SVGIG (reference sequence). The length of the CDR3 is 13 residues. Written as DNA, the CDR3 is TGTGCCTGGAGTAACAGGGACAATGAAAAACTGTTTTTT. This encodes CAWSNRDNEKLFF.

The chain carries TRBV11-2 and TRBJ2-5, with D tentatively TRBD2 (5 bases). Trimming removed 0 bases from V and 5 bases from J, with 13 bases in between. The CDR3 covers 15 residues. Per germline, CDR1 SGHAT and CDR2 FQNNGV. The DNA of the CDR3 is TGTGCCAGCAGCTTAGAATCACTAGGGTCGGAGACCCAGTACTTC. Amino acids: CASSLESLGSETQYF.

This CDR3 reads CARSKGASSYNSPLHF. The CDR3 nucleotides read TGCGCCAGATCAAAGGGGGCGAGCTCCTATAATTCACCCCTCCACTTT. The rearrangement links TRBV10-1 to TRBJ1-6; 7 nucleotides align to TRBD1. The CDR3 runs 16 residues. Per germline, CDR1 WNHNN and CDR2 SYGVQD (reference sequence). V was pared by 9 bases and J by 0 bases, with 8 bases of the junction left unmatched.

This clone was counted a single time. The J gene is TRBJ1-2, the V gene TRBV14, with D maybe TRBD1 (5 bases). CDR3 length: 13 residues. Trimming stripped 1 base from V and 3 bases from J, with 6 bases between. Germline assignment: CDR1 SGHDN and CDR2 FVKESK. The CDR3: CASSQGGDYGYTF. In nucleotides, the CDR3 is TGTGCCAGCAGCCAAGGGGGGGACTATGGCTACACCTTC.

CDR3 protein: CASSLGGRNEKLFF. CDR3 in DNA: TGCGCCAGCAGCTTAGGGGGACGGAATGAAAAACTGTTTTTT. The chain has TRBV5-1 and TRBJ1-4; perhaps TRBD1 as D (6 bases). Germline loops: CDR1 SGHRS, CDR2 YFSETQ. The CDR3 contains 14 residues. Trimming took off 2 bases at V and 5 bases at J, with 10 bases between the two ends.

This rearrangement joins TRBV27 to TRBJ2-1; 7 nucleotides agree with TRBD2. The V gene's germline CDR1 is MNHEY and CDR2 SMNVEV (reference sequence). J was trimmed by 5 bases and V by 7 bases; bases with no gene match: 8. The CDR3 spans 14 residues. This CDR3 reads CASTISGDHNEQFF. The CDR3 nucleotides read TGTGCCAGCACCATAAGCGGGGATCACAATGAGCAGTTCTTC.

The chain combines TRBV9 with TRBJ1-5; D is undetermined. This CDR3 contains 15 residues. V was clipped by 3 bases and J by 5 bases, with 15 bases between them. CDR1 is SGDLS and CDR2 is YYNGEE in the germline V gene. The CDR3 region is CASSAGVGSHQPQHF. As DNA, the CDR3 is TGTGCCAGCAGCGCAGGCGTAGGGTCGCATCAGCCCCAGCATTTT. The whole variable domain, filled in from reference TRBV9 and TRBJ1-5, reads DSGVTQTPKHLITATGQRVTLRCSPRSGDLSVYWYQQSLDQGLQFLIQYYNGEERAKGNILERFSAQQFPDLHSELNLSSLELGDSALYFCASSAGVGSHQPQHFGDGTRLSIL.

The V and J genes are TRBV6-5 and TRBJ1-5; 10 bases match TRBD1. The germline CDR1 and CDR2 sequences are MNHEY and SVGAGI. The CDR3 contains 15 residues. The V and J ends lost 8 bases and 0 bases, in that order; junction bases with no gene match: 4. DNA of the CDR3: TGTGCCAGCTGGGACAGGGGATATAGCAATCAGCCCCAGCATTTT. This translates into CASWDRGYSNQPQHF.

The chain uses TRBV18 and TRBJ2-7; D ambiguous. Germline CDR1 is KGHSH and CDR2 is LQKENI. With 3 bases removed from V and 7 bases from J, the gap between germline ends came to 10 bases. There are 12 residues in the CDR3. CDR3 DNA: TGTGCCAGCTCACCGACCCTTAAAGAGCAGTACTTC. It codes for CASSPTLKEQYF.